Below, 32 T cell receptor beta chains from the same sample are listed, as sequenced in a study of OX40 agonist ivuxolimab in advanced cancers. Method: immunoSEQ multiplex PCR; TCRdb's copy keeps in-frame clones and lacks some. The table records approximately 76,000 clones, 93% of them present only once. Source: CD4+ or CD8+ T cells sorted from blood, taken in a trial of the OX40 agonist ivuxolimab. These receptors originate from an adult with an advanced solid tumor such as melanoma, head and neck, liver or kidney cancer.

J is TRBJ1-5 and V is TRBV5-6, with no clear D. The germline CDR1 and CDR2 sequences are SGHDT and YYEEEE. V lost 2 bases and J lost 6, with 6 bases in between. CDR3 length: 12 amino acids. The CDR3 DNA sequence: TGTGCCAGCAGCTTCCAGACTCAGCCCCAGCATTTT. Protein sequence: CASSFQTQPQHF.

This clone has just one count. The V call is TRBV4-2, the J call TRBJ2-6; 8 bases fit TRBD2. The germline gives CDR1 LGHNA, CDR2 YNFKEQ. V lost 6 bases and J lost 2; bases outside the gene matches: 12. CDR3 size: 18 residues. CDR3 sequence (DNA): TGTGCCAGCAGGTCCGGGACTAGTAGCCCGGCTGGGGCCAACGTCCTGACTTTC. Amino acids: CASRSGTSSPAGANVLTF.

This sequence joins TRBV6-5 and TRBJ2-7; 10 positions agree with TRBD1. Germline V gene lookup returns CDR1 MNHEY and CDR2 SVGAGI. V was pared by 3 bases and J by 4 bases, with 6 bases of the junction left unmatched. This CDR3 has 15 residues. CDR3 in amino acids: CASSYPGTGVYEQYF. The CDR3 DNA reads TGTGCCAGCAGTTATCCTGGGACAGGGGTTTACGAGCAGTACTTC.

J is TRBJ1-2 and V is TRBV11-2, with 8 nucleotides matching TRBD1. This CDR3 comprises 15 residues. CDR1 is SGHAT and CDR2 is FQNNGV in the germline V gene. Germline trimming cut 1 base from V and 5 bases from J; bases unmatched to any gene: 6. In DNA, the CDR3 is TGTGCCAGCAGCTTAGGGTACAGGGGGTCGTATGGCTACACCTTC. This gives the protein CASSLGYRGSYGYTF.

This clone was seen only once. The chain couples TRBV13 to TRBJ1-2, with 7 bases aligning to TRBD1. This CDR3 has 14 amino acids. Germline V lookup: CDR1 PRHDT, CDR2 FYEKMQ (reference sequence). V was clipped by 4 bases and J by 6 bases; unmatched bases: 8. The CDR3 reads CASSSPGQEHGYTF. In nucleotides, the CDR3 is TGTGCCAGCAGCTCCCCCGGACAGGAGCATGGCTACACCTTC.

The chain uses TRBV10-2 and TRBJ2-7; 10 positions agree with TRBD2. V lost 3 bases and J lost 4; bases outside the gene matches: 3. Germline-derived CDR1 and CDR2 are WSHSY and SAAADI. The length of the CDR3 is 14 residues. CDR3 nucleotides: TGCGCCAGCAGTGAAGGACTAGCGGATTACGAGCAGTACTTC. Its translation is CASSEGLADYEQYF.

This clone was seen a few times. This chain joins TRBV29-1 and TRBJ2-1, with D possibly TRBD2 on 6 matching bases. The CDR3 covers 12 residues. The V gene's germline CDR1 is SQVTM and CDR2 ANQGSEA. V gave up 7 bases and J gave up 7 bases, with 14 bases separating them. The CDR3 region has the DNA TGCAGCGCCATCGGGACTCTGAATGAGCAGTTCTTC. This sequence encodes CSAIGTLNEQFF.

The CDR3 DNA reads TGTGCCAGCAGCCAGGGGACAGGGGGAGCCTACAATGAGCAGTTCTTC. Encoded protein: CASSQGTGGAYNEQFF. The rearrangement uses TRBV4-2 and TRBJ2-1, with TRBD1 identical over 11 bases. Germline lookup yields CDR1 LGHNA and CDR2 YNFKEQ. This CDR3 comprises 16 residues. The V gene end was trimmed by 3 bases and the J gene end by 2 bases; junction bases not matched to a gene: 3.

The chain employs TRBV5-6 and TRBJ2-5; either TRBD1 or TRBD2 may fit D (5 bases each). The V end was cut by 0 bases, the J end by 2 bases, with 8 bases between. Germline loops: CDR1 SGHDT, CDR2 YYEEEE. The CDR3 runs 14 residues. The CDR3 DNA reads as TGTGCCAGCAGCTTGGGTGGGACGCAAGAGACCCAGTACTTC. This sequence encodes CASSLGGTQETQYF. Complete variable domain (other parts from reference TRBV5-6 and TRBJ2-5): DAGVTQSPTHLIKTRGQQVTLRCSPKSGHDTVSWYQQALGQGPQFIFQYYEEEERQRGNFPDRFSGHQFPNYSSELNVNALLLGDSALYLCASSLGGTQETQYFGPGTRLLVL.

The rearrangement links TRBV27 to TRBJ2-2, with TRBD2 identical over 12 bases. Per the germline V gene, CDR1 is MNHEY and CDR2 is SMNVEV (reference sequence). The J segment lost 7 bases and the V segment lost 5 bases, leaving 11 bases of the junction unmatched. This CDR3 spans 17 amino acids. CDR3 DNA sequence: TGTGCCAGCAGTCCAACCCGGACTAGCGGGATTGGCGGGGAGCTGTTTTTT. Translation: CASSPTRTSGIGGELFF.

The gene calls are TRBV5-1 and TRBJ2-7, with 13 bases identical to TRBD2. The CDR3 sequence is 16 residues long. Trimming at V came to 5 bases and at J to 0 bases, leaving 5 bases not matched to a gene. Germline CDR1 reads SGHRS; CDR2 reads YFSETQ. The CDR3 region has the DNA TGCGCCAGCAGTTCCCGACTAGCGGGAGGCTCCTACGAGCAGTACTTC. Residues: CASSSRLAGGSYEQYF.

V and J are TRBV5-1 and TRBJ2-3; TRBD1 is a possible D gene (6 bases). Germline loops: CDR1 SGHRS, CDR2 YFSETQ. The length of the CDR3 is 16 residues. V dropped 4 bases and J dropped 2 bases, with 17 bases sitting between them. The chain's CDR3 is CASSPTGWVTTDTQYF. The DNA for the CDR3 is TGCGCCAGCAGCCCCACAGGGTGGGTCACCACAGATACGCAGTATTTT.

Comments on this clone: One junction end does not reproduce the germline sequence, and a read error may be involved. V is TRBV14 and J is TRBJ1-3; the D gene is possibly TRBD1 (5 bases). This CDR3 comprises 15 residues. In germline, CDR1 is SGHDN, CDR2 FVKESK. For the CDR3, the DNA is TGTGCCAGCAGCCAAGAACGGGGCCCTGGGAACACCATATATTTT. It specifies CASSQERGPGNTIYF.

This CDR3 reads CASSPRPTGEAFF. In DNA form, the CDR3 reads TGTGCCAGTAGCCCCCGGCCGACAGGTGAAGCTTTCTTT. The genes are TRBV19 and TRBJ1-1, with a tentative D call TRBD1 (6 bases). The germline CDR1 and CDR2 sequences are LNHDA and SQIVND (reference sequence). The CDR3 consists of 13 residues. V was cut by 6 bases and J by 7 bases, with 15 bases left in between.

J is TRBJ1-2 and V is TRBV25-1, with D hard to call. Looked up from germline, CDR1 is MGHDK and CDR2 is SYGVNS. The CDR3 contains 13 residues. Trimming left V 5 bases short and J 6 bases short, with 13 bases between. The CDR3 nucleotides read TGTGCCAGCAGTTTGACAAGGACCCATGGCTACACCTTC. This encodes CASSLTRTHGYTF.

CDR3 protein: CASSPGQYQETQYF. The CDR3 nucleotides read TGTGCCAGCAGCCCTGGACAGTACCAAGAGACCCAGTACTTC. V usage is TRBV7-3 and J usage is TRBJ2-5; possibly TRBD1 for D (6 bases). The CDR3 runs to 14 residues. V lost 5 bases to trimming and J lost 0 bases, with 10 bases between them. Germline V CDR1 and CDR2: SGHTA, FQGTGA.

The chain links TRBV25-1 to TRBJ1-1, with 7 bases matching TRBD1. Looked up from germline, CDR1 is MGHDK and CDR2 is SYGVNS. The CDR3 is 13 residues long. The junction had 7 bases not matched to a gene; V was cut back by 6 bases and J by 6 bases. The CDR3 protein is CASRFRGSSEAFF. The CDR3, as DNA: TGTGCCAGCAGGTTCAGGGGGTCCTCTGAAGCTTTCTTT.

In its sample, this clone was seen once. The chain uses TRBV4-2 and TRBJ2-1, with a weak D call TRBD1 (5 bases). This CDR3 has 13 residues. The germline CDR1 and CDR2 sequences are LGHNA and YNFKEQ. V dropped 4 bases and J dropped 8 bases, with 12 bases sitting between them. The CDR3 sequence: CASSPDVGDEQFF. Written as DNA, the CDR3 is TGTGCCAGCAGCCCGGACGTAGGGGATGAGCAGTTCTTC.

This clone appeared a few times. The V gene is TRBV9, the J gene TRBJ1-2; D ambiguous. Germline V gives CDR1 SGDLS, CDR2 YYNGEE. V lost 0 bases, J lost 2 bases, and 5 bases lay in between. The CDR3 length is 13 residues. The CDR3: CASSVEQNYGYTF. CDR3 coding DNA: TGTGCCAGCAGCGTAGAACAGAACTATGGCTACACCTTC.

The CDR3 DNA follows: TGTGCCAGCAGTTACGGCAGATACAATGAGCAGTTCTTC. Its protein is CASSYGRYNEQFF. This chain links TRBV6-5 with TRBJ2-1; no reliable D call. CDR1 is MNHEY and CDR2 is SVGAGI in the germline V gene. V was shortened by 2 bases and J by 4 bases, with 6 bases between the two germline ends. The CDR3 has 13 residues.

The genes are TRBV19 and TRBJ1-1, with 7 bases lining up with TRBD1. Germline CDR1 reads LNHDA; CDR2 reads SQIVND (reference sequence). V lost 6 bases, J lost 2 bases, and 12 bases stayed unmatched. The CDR3 has 16 amino acids. Written as DNA, the CDR3 is TGTGCCAGTAGACCCTCGGAACGACAGGGAAACACTGAAGCTTTCTTT. It is translated as CASRPSERQGNTEAFF.

The chain uses TRBV2 and TRBJ2-3, with D hard to call. The CDR3 has 12 amino acids. Germline lookup yields CDR1 SNHLY and CDR2 FYNNEI. V was pared by 3 bases and J by 2 bases, with 3 bases between. The CDR3: CASSDATDTQYF. In nucleotides, the CDR3 is TGTGCCAGCAGTGACGCCACAGATACGCAGTATTTT.

The gene calls are TRBV7-8 and TRBJ2-1; D tentatively fits TRBD1 or TRBD2 (5 bases each). The germline CDR1 and CDR2 sequences are SGHVS and FQNEAQ. V lost 5 bases to trimming and J lost 8 bases, with 10 bases between them. CDR3 length: 12 amino acids. The CDR3 region is CASSPGTDEQFF. The CDR3 DNA reads as TGTGCCAGCAGCCCAGGGACGGATGAGCAGTTCTTC.

The V and J genes are TRBV27 and TRBJ2-3; 10 bases map to TRBD2. The CDR3 length is 15 residues. CDR1 and CDR2 (germline): MNHEY, SMNVEV (reference sequence). V lost 6 bases to trimming and J lost 4 bases; unmatched junction nucleotides: 7. CDR3 DNA sequence: TGTGCCAGCAGCCCTAGCGGGGGTTACCCAGATACGCAGTATTTT. This translates into CASSPSGGYPDTQYF.

The rearrangement joins TRBV19 to TRBJ2-3; possibly TRBD1 or TRBD2 for D (5 bases each). The CDR3 totals 15 residues. The V and J ends lost 6 bases and 2 bases respectively, with 15 bases between them. In germline, CDR1 is LNHDA, CDR2 SQIVND (reference sequence). The CDR3 nucleotides read TGTGCCAGTAGGCTAGAGGGGCGATACACAGATACGCAGTATTTT. Its protein product is CASRLEGRYTDTQYF.

The V gene is TRBV18, the J gene TRBJ2-1; D remains unclear. The CDR3 covers 15 residues. Between the trimmed V and J ends, which lost 4 bases and 6 bases, there was a span of 16 bases. Germline V gene data show CDR1 as KGHSH and CDR2 as LQKENI. The CDR3 nucleotides are TGTGCCAGCTCACGTTCGGACCAAAGCTTCAATGAGCAGTTCTTC. Translating gives CASSRSDQSFNEQFF.

The V gene is TRBV29-1, the J gene TRBJ2-1, with 8 bases lining up with TRBD1. The junction had 8 bases not matched to a gene; V was cut back by 5 bases and J by 5 bases. There are 14 residues in the CDR3. Germline CDR1 reads SQVTM; CDR2 reads ANQGSEA. The CDR3 sequence: CSVPRTGRHNEQFF. In nucleotides, the CDR3 is TGCAGCGTTCCTAGGACAGGGCGCCACAATGAGCAGTTCTTC.

The chain employs TRBV4-1 and TRBJ1-1, with D possibly being TRBD1 (5 bases). There are 15 residues in the CDR3. The V end lost 5 bases, the J end lost 0 bases, and 13 bases lay between the germline ends. Germline V CDR1 and CDR2: MGHRA, YSYEKL. The CDR3 nucleotides are TGCGCCAGCAGCTTATACACGGACATGAACACTGAAGCTTTCTTT. Protein: CASSLYTDMNTEAFF.

This rearrangement joins TRBV2 to TRBJ2-1; 10 nucleotides line up with TRBD2. The CDR3 sequence is 16 residues long. V trimming: 3 bases; J trimming: 0 bases; junction bases outside the gene matches: 2. Germline V lookup: CDR1 SNHLY, CDR2 FYNNEI. The CDR3 DNA reads TGTGCCAGCAGTGAGCTAGCGGGAGACTCCTACAATGAGCAGTTCTTC. It is translated as CASSELAGDSYNEQFF.

This clone was counted only a few times. The chain couples TRBV29-1 to TRBJ1-2; D gene uncertain. The V end lost 7 bases, the J end lost 3 bases, and 9 bases lay between the germline ends. The CDR3 loop spans 11 amino acids. CDR1 and CDR2 (germline): SQVTM, ANQGSEA. The CDR3 sequence: CSATTDYGYTF. In DNA form, the CDR3 reads TGCAGCGCTACTACAGACTATGGCTACACCTTC.

The CDR3 coding sequence is TGCAGTGCTAGGACAACCTATGGCTACACCTTC. Residues: CSARTTYGYTF. The V call is TRBV20-1, the J call TRBJ1-2; the D is unclear. Germline V lookup: CDR1 DFQATT, CDR2 SNEGSKA (reference sequence). V was cut by 3 bases and J by 4 bases, with 6 bases left in between. The CDR3 contains 11 residues.

V and J are TRBV7-8 and TRBJ2-1, with D possibly being TRBD1 or TRBD2 (6 bases each). The CDR3 spans 15 residues. V lost 0 bases to trimming and J lost 5 bases, with 11 bases between them. Germline CDR1 is SGHVS and CDR2 is FQNEAQ. Here the CDR3 reads CASSLAGGIHNEQFF. DNA for the CDR3: TGTGCCAGCAGCTTAGCGGGGGGCATACACAATGAGCAGTTCTTC. Supplemented by reference TRBV7-8 and TRBJ2-1, the full variable domain reads GAGVSQSPRYKVAKRGQDVALRCDPISGHVSLFWYQQALGQGPEFLTYFQNEAQLDKSGLPSDRFFAERPEGSVSTLKIQRTQQEDSAVYLCASSLAGGIHNEQFFGPGTRLTVL.